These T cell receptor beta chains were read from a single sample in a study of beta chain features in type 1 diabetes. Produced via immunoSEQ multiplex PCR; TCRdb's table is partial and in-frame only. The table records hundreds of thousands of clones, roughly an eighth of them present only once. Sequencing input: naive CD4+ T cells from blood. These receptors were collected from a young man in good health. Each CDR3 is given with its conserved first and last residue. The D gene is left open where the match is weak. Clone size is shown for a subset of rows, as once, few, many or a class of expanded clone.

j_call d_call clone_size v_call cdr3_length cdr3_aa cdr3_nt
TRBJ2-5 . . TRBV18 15 CASSPVGHLQETQYF TGTGCCAGCTCACCGGTCGGACATCTCCAAGAGACCCAGTACTTC
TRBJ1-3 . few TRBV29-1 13 CSVVSGSGNTIYF TGCAGCGTTGTTTCGGGATCCGGAAACACCATATATTTT
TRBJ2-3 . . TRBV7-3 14 CASSLNPARDTQYF TGTGCCAGCAGCTTAAATCCAGCTAGGGATACGCAGTATTTT
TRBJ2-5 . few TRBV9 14 CASSVSIKQETQYF TGTGCCAGCAGCGTGTCTATCAAACAAGAGACCCAGTACTTC
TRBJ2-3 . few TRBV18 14 CASSRGVSTDTQYF TGTGCCAGCTCACGCGGGGTTAGCACAGATACGCAGTATTTT
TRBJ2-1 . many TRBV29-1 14 CSVATRHRANEQFF TGCAGCGTTGCAACTAGGCATAGGGCTAATGAGCAGTTCTTC
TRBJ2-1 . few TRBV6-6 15 CASSYSNPSIDEQFF TGTGCCAGCAGTTACTCGAATCCTAGCATCGATGAGCAGTTCTTC
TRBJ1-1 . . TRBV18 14 CASSPPTANTEAFF TGTGCCAGCTCACCACCGACAGCGAACACTGAAGCTTTCTTT
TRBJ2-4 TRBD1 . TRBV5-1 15 CASSTSTGGENIQYF TGCGCCAGCAGCACCTCGACAGGGGGCGAAAACATTCAGTACTTC
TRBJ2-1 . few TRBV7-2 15 CASSLTGRSIYEQFF TGTGCCAGCAGCCTGACAGGGAGGTCGATCTATGAGCAGTTCTTC
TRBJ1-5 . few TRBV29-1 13 CSVSHGGGQPQHF TGCAGCGTTTCCCACGGGGGTGGTCAGCCCCAGCATTTT
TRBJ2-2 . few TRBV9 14 CASSVGVSTGELFF TGTGCCAGCAGCGTAGGAGTGAGCACCGGGGAGCTGTTTTTT
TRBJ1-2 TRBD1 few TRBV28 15 CASRHPGTARHGYTF TGTGCCAGCAGGCACCCCGGGACAGCTCGCCATGGCTACACCTTC
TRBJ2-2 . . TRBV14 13 CASQTVRTGELFF TGTGCCAGCCAGACAGTAAGGACCGGGGAGCTGTTTTTT
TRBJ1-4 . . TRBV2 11 CASSERGQLFF TGTGCCAGCAGTGAAAGGGGTCAACTGTTTTTT
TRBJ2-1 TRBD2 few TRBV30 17 CAWSAPTQLGGSHEQFF TGTGCCTGGAGTGCCCCGACTCAGTTGGGAGGGTCCCATGAGCAGTTCTTC
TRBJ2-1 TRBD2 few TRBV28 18 CASSLDPSLAGGYNEQFF TGTGCCAGCAGTTTAGACCCCTCTTTAGCGGGGGGCTACAATGAGCAGTTCTTC
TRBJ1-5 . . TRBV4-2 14 CASSLGQGGQPQHF TGTGCCAGCAGCTTGGGGCAGGGAGGTCAGCCCCAGCATTTT
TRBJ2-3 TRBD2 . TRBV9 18 CASSRTGDLAGVTDTQYF TGTGCCAGCAGCAGAACAGGGGATCTAGCGGGAGTAACAGATACGCAGTATTTT
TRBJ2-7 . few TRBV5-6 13 CASSFQGLNEQYF TGTGCCAGCAGCTTTCAGGGGTTGAACGAGCAGTACTTC
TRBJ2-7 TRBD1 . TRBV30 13 CAWITGDSYEQYF TGTGCCTGGATAACAGGGGACTCCTACGAGCAGTACTTC
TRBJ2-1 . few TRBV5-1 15 CASSLAIQGRDEQFF TGCGCCAGCAGCCTAGCAATCCAGGGGAGGGATGAGCAGTTCTTC
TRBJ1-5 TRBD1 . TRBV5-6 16 CASSPGTGGLGQPQHF TGTGCCAGCAGCCCCGGGACAGGCGGTTTGGGTCAGCCCCAGCATTTT
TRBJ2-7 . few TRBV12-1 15 CASSFPGQGGYEQYF TGTGCCAGCAGCTTTCCCGGACAGGGTGGCTACGAGCAGTACTTC